This entry describes one T cell receptor (beta chain). Sequencing used immunoSEQ multiplex PCR; TCRdb keeps in-frame clones, though not all of them. The data hold nearly 80,000 clones, with about 85% observed a single time. Germline V lookup: CDR1 MRHNA, CDR2 SNTAGT. V was cut by 11 bases and J by 1 base, with 15 bases left in between. This CDR3 region has 14 residues. The entry originates in a study of blood T cell repertoires in COVID-19. This TCR was recovered from a man aged 55 to 70 with active or convalescent COVID-19. J is TRBJ1-3 and V is TRBV6-4; D perhaps matches TRBD1 (5 bases). What was sequenced was peripheral blood. The DNA for the CDR3 is TGTGCCCAGGGCAGGCAGGAGTCTGGAAACACCATATATTTT. Protein sequence: CAQGRQESGNTIYF.